This note documents a single T cell receptor beta chain sequence. J was trimmed by 8 bases and V by 9 bases; bases with no gene match: 3. This CDR3 region has 11 residues. The germline V gene encodes CDR1 ENHRY and CDR2 SYGVKD. Noted time point: after trial treatment. Described treatment: LDRT plus nivolumab, ipilimumab, low-dose cyclophosphamide and aspirin (RACIN trial). First-strand cDNA used TRAV- and TRBV-specific primers, covering alpha and beta chains. With a constant-region primer and a V-primer adapter, TCRs were subjected to 20 PCR cycles of amplification. From the reads, TCRdb called clonotypes with MiXCR, one entry per CDR3 protein. The sample consists of around 80,000 distinct CDR3 sequences, around a sixth of them appearing once. This entry is derived from a study of low-dose radiotherapy and immunotherapy resistance in tumors. Overall study context: With fractions of 0.5 Gy given every 2 weeks, Cohort 1 accumulated a total of 6.5 Gy. Every two weeks, the protocol called for intravenous cyclophosphamide at 200 mg/m2. It was given one day before each radiation and immunotherapy administration.

The receptor was derived from a male donor with prostate cancer. The chain links TRBV10-3 to TRBJ2-1, with 8 bases aligning to TRBD1. Sequencing used PBMCs, obtained after low-dose radiotherapy plus immunotherapy. CDR3 sequence (DNA): TGTGCCATAGGACAGGGCGATGAGCAGTTCTTC. Its protein product is CAIGQGDEQFF.